Below are 30 T cell receptor beta chains sequenced from a single sample in a study of cytomegalovirus exposure and HLA in healthy donors. Amplification used 60 Vbeta primers and 13 Jbeta primers. The method was immunoSEQ multiplex PCR; TCRdb's version includes in-frame clones alone and lacks a portion of them. The sample shows about 67,000 clones, roughly nine tenths of them seen only once. Source material: PBMCs. The source is a woman aged 30 to 39 in good health and CMV-seropositive.

This rearrangement joins TRBV5-6 to TRBJ1-2; TRBD1 matches 10 bases. CDR1 SGHDT and CDR2 YYEEEE come from the germline V gene. The junction had 11 bases not matched to a gene; V was cut back by 2 bases and J by 7 bases. CDR3 size: 16 residues. The CDR3 nucleotides read TGTGCCAGCAGCTTATTGACAGGGGGCTTTCGTAGTGGCTACACCTTC. Translating gives CASSLLTGGFRSGYTF.

The rearrangement uses TRBV28 and TRBJ2-1, with 10 nucleotides matching TRBD2. From germline, CDR1 is MDHEN and CDR2 SYDVKM. This CDR3 is 15 amino acids long. Unmatched junction bases numbered 7, after V lost 5 bases and J lost 6 bases. DNA for the CDR3: TGTGCCAGCAGTCTTAGCGGGAGGCTCGGCAATGAGCAGTTCTTC. Its translation is CASSLSGRLGNEQFF.

The gene calls are TRBV15 and TRBJ2-3; the D is unclear. V was trimmed by 1 base and J by 0 bases, leaving 8 bases between them. The CDR3 loop spans 15 amino acids. The V gene's germline CDR1 is LNHNV and CDR2 YYDKDF (reference sequence). CDR3 residues: CATSRGTVSTDTQYF. The CDR3 coding sequence is TGTGCCACCAGCAGAGGAACAGTAAGCACAGATACGCAGTATTTT.

The chain carries TRBV5-1 and TRBJ2-2, with D perhaps matching TRBD2 (7 bases). Per the germline V gene, CDR1 is SGHRS and CDR2 is YFSETQ. There are 15 residues in the CDR3. The ends were cut back, 6 bases at V and 6 bases at J, with 18 bases in the middle. Here the CDR3 reads CASTPGGGAPGELFF. The CDR3 DNA sequence: TGCGCCAGCACCCCAGGTGGGGGGGCCCCCGGGGAGCTGTTTTTT.

This clone came up once. This chain uses TRBV5-1 with TRBJ1-1; D is perhaps TRBD1 (6 bases). Germline CDR1 is SGHRS and CDR2 is YFSETQ. This CDR3 contains 15 residues. Trimming shortened V by 0 bases and J by 5 bases, and 14 bases separated the two germline ends. The CDR3 sequence: CASSLEGGRGTEAFF. The CDR3 region has the DNA TGCGCCAGCAGCTTGGAGGGAGGGAGGGGGACTGAAGCTTTCTTT.

The chain couples TRBV7-9 to TRBJ2-1; 8 bases fit TRBD2. Germline V CDR1 and CDR2: SEHNR, FQNEAQ (reference sequence). This CDR3 region has 15 residues. J gave up 4 bases and V 2 bases, and 4 bases lay outside the gene matches. The CDR3 nucleotides read TGTGCCAGCAGCTTATCCGGGACTAGATACAATGAGCAGTTCTTC. Protein: CASSLSGTRYNEQFF.

The rearrangement joins TRBV10-2 to TRBJ2-7; 11 nucleotides line up with TRBD2. The V gene end was trimmed by 11 bases and the J gene end by 2 bases; junction bases not matched to a gene: 17. The germline V gene has CDR1 WSHSY and CDR2 SAAADI. There are 17 residues in the CDR3. CDR3 protein: CAPSRAPLAGDPYEQYF. In DNA form, the CDR3 reads TGCGCCCCCTCCCGAGCCCCACTAGCGGGGGACCCCTACGAGCAGTACTTC.

The chain recombines TRBV25-1 with TRBJ2-3, with D unresolved. V was trimmed by 1 base and J by 2 bases, leaving 7 bases between them. CDR1 and CDR2 from the germline V gene are MGHDK and SYGVNS. This CDR3 is built from 14 residues. CDR3 loop: CASSELAVTDTQYF. CDR3 bases: TGTGCCAGCAGTGAATTGGCGGTCACAGATACGCAGTATTTT.

The chain links TRBV30 to TRBJ2-1; D perhaps matches TRBD2 (6 bases). CDR3 length: 14 residues. Germline CDR1 GTSNPN, CDR2 SVGIG (reference sequence). V was cut by 1 base and J by 4 bases, with 11 bases left in between. As DNA, the CDR3 is TGTGCCTGGAGTGAACTAGCATCTTACAATGAGCAGTTCTTC. It is translated as CAWSELASYNEQFF.

This clone was detected once. The rearrangement uses TRBV28 and TRBJ2-7; TRBD2 might be the D (7 bases). CDR1 and CDR2 (germline): MDHEN, SYDVKM. The V gene lost 5 bases and the J gene lost 1 base, with 18 bases spanning the gap. This CDR3 is built from 16 residues. The CDR3 spells CASSGGSAGLSYEQYF. CDR3 nucleotides: TGTGCCAGCAGTGGGGGCTCAGCGGGGCTTTCCTACGAGCAGTACTTC.

This clone has a single count. CDR3 DNA sequence: TGTGCCAGTCGGAACAGGGCGAACACTGAAGCTTTCTTT. Its protein product is CASRNRANTEAFF. The genes are TRBV19 and TRBJ1-1; D may be TRBD1 (6 bases). V gave up 8 bases and J gave up 1 base, with 11 bases separating them. The CDR3 loop spans 13 amino acids. Germline V gene lookup returns CDR1 LNHDA and CDR2 SQIVND (reference sequence).

The chain combines TRBV5-1 with TRBJ1-1, with D possibly being TRBD1 (5 bases). The CDR3 runs 13 residues. Germline CDR1 and CDR2: SGHRS and YFSETQ. Deletions cut 4 bases from V and 7 bases from J, with 14 bases between. This CDR3 is CASSQDPGGEAFF. The CDR3 DNA sequence: TGCGCCAGCAGCCAGGACCCCGGGGGTGAAGCTTTCTTT.

The rearrangement links TRBV19 to TRBJ2-5, with unresolved D. The CDR3 runs 16 residues. Germline V lookup: CDR1 LNHDA, CDR2 SQIVND (reference sequence). Trimming stripped 3 bases from V and 3 bases from J, with 17 bases between. Written as DNA, the CDR3 is TGTGCCAGTAGTATGTTTAGCCGGCGCCCAGAAGAGACCCAGTACTTC. Translated, it gives CASSMFSRRPEETQYF.

The sample holds one count of this clone. CDR3 region: CASSQKQGAAGELFF. CDR3 in DNA: TGTGCCAGCAGCCAAAAACAGGGGGCGGCTGGGGAGCTGTTTTTT. The rearrangement joins TRBV4-2 to TRBJ2-2; 9 bases agree with TRBD1. This CDR3 contains 15 residues. J lost 8 bases, V lost 2 bases, and 6 bases had no gene match. Germline loops: CDR1 LGHNA, CDR2 YNFKEQ.

The chain carries TRBV27 and TRBJ2-7, with TRBD2 identical over 8 bases. Trimming cost V 5 bases and J 3 bases; bases outside gene matches: 12. The CDR3 totals 16 residues. Germline-derived CDR1 and CDR2 are MNHEY and SMNVEV (reference sequence). The CDR3 is CASSPRESGRYYEQYF. CDR3 DNA: TGTGCCAGCAGTCCCCGGGAGAGCGGGAGATACTACGAGCAGTACTTC.

This clone has only a few counts. The J gene is TRBJ1-5, the V gene TRBV6-1, with a possible D match to TRBD1 (5 bases). Trimming cost V 1 base and J 1 base, with 8 bases left between them. The CDR3 has 15 residues. CDR1 and CDR2 (germline): MNHNS, SASEGT. The CDR3 nucleotides read TGTGCCAGCAGTGAAGGGGGCTGGAGCAATCAGCCCCAGCATTTT. Its translation is CASSEGGWSNQPQHF.

The rearrangement uses TRBV5-8 and TRBJ1-1; 7 bases fit TRBD1. This CDR3 spans 16 amino acids. CDR1 and CDR2 from the germline V gene are SGHTS and YDEGEE. V dropped 1 base and J dropped 5; count of bases not matched to a gene: 11. The CDR3: CASSLFRGGGVTEAFF. DNA for the CDR3: TGTGCCAGCAGCTTGTTTCGAGGGGGCGGAGTTACTGAAGCTTTCTTT.

This chain joins TRBV2 and TRBJ2-7; perhaps TRBD1 as D (6 bases). The CDR3 totals 13 residues. V shed 3 bases and J shed 5 bases, with 11 bases lying between them. Germline V gives CDR1 SNHLY, CDR2 FYNNEI. The CDR3 DNA reads as TGTGCCAGCAGTGACAGGGGAATAAACGAGCAGTACTTC. Translating gives CASSDRGINEQYF.

The CDR3 spells CASTKGSQPQHF. The CDR3 DNA sequence: TGTGCCAGCACCAAAGGGAGTCAGCCCCAGCATTTT. This chain uses TRBV6-6 with TRBJ1-5; D is unclear. There are 12 residues in the CDR3. Germline CDR1 MNHNY, CDR2 SVGAGI (reference sequence). V was shortened by 7 bases and J by 6 bases, with 10 bases between the two germline ends.

This clone has only one observation. The gene calls are TRBV29-1 and TRBJ2-3; the D gene is possibly TRBD1 (6 bases). CDR3 length: 13 amino acids. Trimming cost V 7 bases and J 1 base, with 12 bases left between them. Germline-derived CDR1 and CDR2 are SQVTM and ANQGSEA. CDR3 nucleotides: TGCAGCGCCCCTTGGACAGGCACAGATACGCAGTATTTT. It encodes CSAPWTGTDTQYF.

The gene calls are TRBV6-5 and TRBJ2-5; TRBD2 might be the D (7 bases). The length of the CDR3 is 14 residues. Trimming took 5 bases from V and 5 from J, leaving 15 bases between them. Looked up from germline, CDR1 is MNHEY and CDR2 is SVGAGI. The CDR3 here is CASSEPGGRETQYF. CDR3 bases: TGTGCCAGCAGTGAACCGGGGGGCCGTGAGACCCAGTACTTC.

The genes are TRBV6-6 and TRBJ2-7; maybe TRBD2 (5 bases). This CDR3 contains 15 residues. V lost 3 bases and J lost 3, with 15 bases in between. Germline V gene data show CDR1 as MNHNY and CDR2 as SVGAGI (reference sequence). CDR3 region: CASSYYPPGFYEQYF. DNA for the CDR3: TGTGCCAGCAGTTATTACCCCCCGGGGTTCTACGAGCAGTACTTC.

The chain is built from TRBV29-1 and TRBJ2-3; D unclear. V was cut by 0 bases and J by 2 bases, with 9 bases left in between. Germline CDR1 reads SQVTM; CDR2 reads ANQGSEA. The CDR3 covers 14 residues. This CDR3 reads CSVEDLQNTDTQYF. The CDR3 DNA reads as TGCAGCGTTGAAGATTTGCAGAACACAGATACGCAGTATTTT.

The genes are TRBV6-1 and TRBJ1-1; D is unclear. The CDR3 sequence is 14 residues long. The germline V gene has CDR1 MNHNS and CDR2 SASEGT. V was clipped by 3 bases and J by 1 base, with 9 bases between them. CDR3 nucleotides: TGTGCCAGCAGTGAGCTGACGGGGAACACTGAAGCTTTCTTT. Amino acids: CASSELTGNTEAFF.

V gene TRBV6-6 combines with J gene TRBJ2-1; D may be TRBD1 (6 bases). Germline V gene data show CDR1 as MNHNY and CDR2 as SVGAGI (reference sequence). V was trimmed by 5 bases and J by 7 bases, leaving 21 bases between them. This CDR3 region has 16 residues. The CDR3 nucleotides are TGTGCCAGCAGTCATCCCTCTCTTAGCAGGGGTAATGAGCAGTTCTTC. This encodes CASSHPSLSRGNEQFF.

This chain uses TRBV2 with TRBJ2-7, with 10 bases identical to TRBD2. V lost 2 bases and J lost 4; bases outside the gene matches: 5. The germline gives CDR1 SNHLY, CDR2 FYNNEI. CDR3 length: 15 residues. CDR3 in amino acids: CASSELAGVWYEQYF. CDR3 in DNA: TGTGCCAGCAGTGAACTAGCGGGAGTGTGGTACGAGCAGTACTTC.

V is TRBV29-1 and J is TRBJ2-1; tentatively, D is TRBD2 (6 bases). This CDR3 is built from 13 residues. From germline, CDR1 is SQVTM and CDR2 ANQGSEA. V dropped 7 bases and J dropped 2 bases, with 12 bases sitting between them. The CDR3 nucleotides read TGCAGCGCCATACTAGCCACCTACAATGAGCAGTTCTTC. It is translated as CSAILATYNEQFF.

The gene calls are TRBV4-2 and TRBJ2-3, with TRBD2 matching over 16 bases. The CDR3 is 14 residues long. J was trimmed by 14 bases and V by 4 bases; bases with no gene match: 6. The germline V gene has CDR1 LGHNA and CDR2 YNFKEQ. CDR3 nucleotides: TGTGCCAGCAGCCGAGGGACTAGCGGGAGGGCCGTGTATTTT. This sequence encodes CASSRGTSGRAVYF.

The rearrangement uses TRBV6-5 and TRBJ2-2, with D possibly TRBD2 on 6 matching bases. V gave up 8 bases and J gave up 3 bases, with 13 bases separating them. The CDR3 length is 14 residues. Germline CDR1 is MNHEY and CDR2 is SVGAGI. This chain's CDR3 is CASETSRDTGELFF. DNA of the CDR3: TGTGCCAGCGAAACTAGCCGAGACACCGGGGAGCTGTTTTTT.

The gene calls are TRBV19 and TRBJ2-7; D may be TRBD2 (6 bases). The V and J ends lost 1 base and 2 bases respectively, with 9 bases between them. Germline V lookup: CDR1 LNHDA, CDR2 SQIVND (reference sequence). The CDR3 runs to 14 residues. The CDR3 reads CASSIGRDPYEQYF. CDR3 sequence (DNA): TGTGCCAGTAGTATAGGGCGGGACCCCTACGAGCAGTACTTC.